This entry concerns a single TCR beta chain. As processed by the authors: Reference gene primer amplification yielded estimated nucleated cell counts. Here immunoSEQ multiplex PCR was the method, and the copy in TCRdb shows in-frame clones only, minus some. The DNA was the basis for D and trimming; V, J and clone size are from that table. The profile covers around 310,000 clones, with roughly 90% appearing a single time and 6% to 7% taken by the ten largest. This sample was included in a study of blood T cell repertoires in COVID-19. Study-wide background: COVID-19 samples from acute and convalescent phases originated in the United States, Italy and Spain.

V was cut by 6 bases and J by 6 bases, with 17 bases left in between. Looked up from germline, CDR1 is LNHDA and CDR2 is SQIVND (reference sequence). CDR3 length: 14 amino acids. The rearrangement joins TRBV19 to TRBJ2-5; a weak D match, TRBD2 (5 bases). Sequences were obtained from peripheral blood. The receptor comes from a woman aged 25 to 45 with COVID-19, enrolled during active disease. The CDR3 DNA reads TGTGCCAGTAGCCCCGGGGTCCTCTCGAAGACCCAGTACTTC. Translated, it gives CASSPGVLSKTQYF.